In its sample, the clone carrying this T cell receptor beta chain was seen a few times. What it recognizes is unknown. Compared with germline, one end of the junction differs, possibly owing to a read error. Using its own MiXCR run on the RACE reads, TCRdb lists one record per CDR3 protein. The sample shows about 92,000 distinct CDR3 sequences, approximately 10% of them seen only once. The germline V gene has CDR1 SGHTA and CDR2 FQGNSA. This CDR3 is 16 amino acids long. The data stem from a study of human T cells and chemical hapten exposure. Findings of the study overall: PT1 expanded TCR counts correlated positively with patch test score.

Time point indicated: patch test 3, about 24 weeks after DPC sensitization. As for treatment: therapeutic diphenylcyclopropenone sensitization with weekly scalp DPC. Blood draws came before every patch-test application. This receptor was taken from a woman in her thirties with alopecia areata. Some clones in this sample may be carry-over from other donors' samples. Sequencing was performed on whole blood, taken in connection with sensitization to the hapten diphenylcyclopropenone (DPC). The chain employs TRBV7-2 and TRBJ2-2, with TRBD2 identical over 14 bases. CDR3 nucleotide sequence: TGTGCCAGCCGACTAGCGGGAGGGGATTACACCGGGAAGCTGTTTTTT. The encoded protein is CASRLAGGDYTGKLFF.